Listed below are T cell receptor beta chains from one sample, sequenced in a study of T-cell reconstitution after alpha-beta-depleted transplantation in children. Each CDR3 protein gets one entry after TCRdb re-called the PCR reads with MiXCR. The sample includes almost 500,000 distinct CDR3 sequences, about an eighth seen only once; the top ten take more than 5.5%. This material consisted of PBMCs from the stem cell graft donor, taken from the stem cell graft. These receptors all stem from a human donor who donated a stem cell graft to a child with combined immunodeficiency. The CDR3 runs from the conserved cysteine through the conserved F or W. Fields, in order: CDR3 DNA, CDR3 protein, D gene, J gene, clone size, V gene. A D gene is named only where the DNA matches it firmly. Rows give clone size only sometimes, using once, few, many, or a class for an expanded clone.

CDR3nt: TGTGCCAGCAGTGAGACAGGACGGGGGACCTACGAGCAGTACTTC
CDR3aa: CASSETGRGTYEQYF
d_gene: .
j_gene: TRBJ2-7
abundance: few
v_gene: TRBV2

CDR3nt: TGTGCCAGCAGCTTCTTAGGGAAAGGTGGCTACACCTTC
CDR3aa: CASSFLGKGGYTF
d_gene: .
j_gene: TRBJ1-2
abundance: many
v_gene: TRBV7-3

CDR3nt: TGCGCCAGCAGCCCTCCGGAGGGGCGCGGGGAGACCCAGTACTTC
CDR3aa: CASSPPEGRGETQYF
d_gene: .
j_gene: TRBJ2-5
abundance: few
v_gene: TRBV5-1

CDR3nt: TGTGCCATCAGGGAGGGGTCCCAAGAGACCCAGTACTTC
CDR3aa: CAIREGSQETQYF
d_gene: .
j_gene: TRBJ2-5
abundance: .
v_gene: TRBV10-3

CDR3nt: TGTGCCGTTGGAGGGGGAAAGGGTGGCTTCACCTTC
CDR3aa: CAVGGGKGGFTF
d_gene: .
j_gene: TRBJ1-2
abundance: .
v_gene: TRBV12-3/TRBV12-4

CDR3nt: TGTGCCAGCCGTCTGACGGAATCCTACGAGCAGTACTTC
CDR3aa: CASRLTESYEQYF
d_gene: .
j_gene: TRBJ2-7
abundance: few
v_gene: TRBV28

CDR3nt: TGCGCCAGCAGCTTGTCGACTTCTAGCGGGATTACAGATACGCAGTATTTT
CDR3aa: CASSLSTSSGITDTQYF
d_gene: TRBD2
j_gene: TRBJ2-3
abundance: few
v_gene: TRBV5-1

CDR3nt: TGCGCCAGCAGCCCGAACAGGGGGCCGCACTATGGCTACACCTTC
CDR3aa: CASSPNRGPHYGYTF
d_gene: TRBD1
j_gene: TRBJ1-2
abundance: once
v_gene: TRBV4-3

CDR3nt: TGTGCCAGCAGACCTCGTCTCGACCGCCCCAACACCGGGGAGCTGTTTTTT
CDR3aa: CASRPRLDRPNTGELFF
d_gene: .
j_gene: TRBJ2-2
abundance: .
v_gene: TRBV7-9

CDR3nt: TGTACCAGCAGTTTTTGGCGGGAGGGGGATAGCACAGATACGCAGTATTTT
CDR3aa: CTSSFWREGDSTDTQYF
d_gene: TRBD2
j_gene: TRBJ2-3
abundance: .
v_gene: TRBV12-3/TRBV12-4

CDR3nt: TGCAGTGCTAGAGGGGGACAGGGGTACAATCAGCCCCAGCATTTT
CDR3aa: CSARGGQGYNQPQHF
d_gene: TRBD1
j_gene: TRBJ1-5
abundance: few
v_gene: TRBV20-1

CDR3nt: TGTGCCAGCAGCTTCTTCGGGGAATCGGGGCTTAGCAATCAGCCCCAGCATTTT
CDR3aa: CASSFFGESGLSNQPQHF
d_gene: .
j_gene: TRBJ1-5
abundance: few
v_gene: TRBV5-6

CDR3nt: TGTGCCAGCAGCTTAGCAAGGACAGGGGCTAATGAAAAACTGTTTTTT
CDR3aa: CASSLARTGANEKLFF
d_gene: TRBD1
j_gene: TRBJ1-4
abundance: .
v_gene: TRBV7-6

CDR3nt: TGTGCCAGCAGCTACCGCAGCGGGAGTAGCACAGATACGCAGTATTTT
CDR3aa: CASSYRSGSSTDTQYF
d_gene: TRBD2
j_gene: TRBJ2-3
abundance: many
v_gene: TRBV7-2

CDR3nt: TGTGCCAGCAGTTTGAGGGAAAGTTCACCCCTCCACTTT
CDR3aa: CASSLRESSPLHF
d_gene: .
j_gene: TRBJ1-6
abundance: many
v_gene: TRBV12-3/TRBV12-4

CDR3nt: TGTGCCTGGATCGGCAAGTTTAGCGGGGGCACCTACGAGCAGTACTTC
CDR3aa: CAWIGKFSGGTYEQYF
d_gene: TRBD2
j_gene: TRBJ2-7
abundance: few
v_gene: TRBV30